The T cell receptor (beta chain) under discussion was sequenced for a study of T cells in Graves' hyperthyroidism and ophthalmopathy. V shed 2 bases, J shed 5 bases, and the junction held 4 bases outside the gene matches. This CDR3 spans 15 amino acids. Germline V gene data show CDR1 as KGHDR and CDR2 as SFDVKD. Amplification of TCR beta CDR3 regions was performed using RNA transcripts as template. The HTBI primer set drove a first-round RT-PCR of the TCR CDR3. MiXCR, applied by TCRdb to the multiplex PCR reads, yields one record per CDR3 protein. The sample contains some 770,000 distinct CDR3 sequences, 16% of which appear only once. Many counts were recorded for this clonotype.

Sequencing was carried out using blood. The source of this sequence is a man aged 18 to 29 with Graves' hyperthyroidism. The rearrangement joins TRBV24-1 to TRBJ2-1; 8 bases agree with TRBD1. The CDR3 is CATSDSKTGDNEQFF. CDR3 sequence (DNA): TGTGCCACCAGTGATTCTAAGACAGGGGACAATGAGCAGTTCTTC.